The following is a TCR beta chain sequence with its context. The antigen remains undetermined. A read error may account for a junction end that differs from germline. PCR was performed using 60 Vbeta and 13 Jbeta primers. Assay: immunoSEQ multiplex PCR; the TCRdb copy retains only in-frame clones and omits some. Here the sample spans around 190,000 clones, 70% to 80% being singletons. The CDR3 totals 15 residues. Germline V gives CDR1 MNHNY, CDR2 SVGAGI (reference sequence). The data stem from a study of cytomegalovirus exposure and HLA in healthy donors. Study outcomes and limitations: After further analysis at a later stage, 16,951 TCR beta sequences were associated with HLA alleles at 0.05 false discovery rate. Diagnosis of cytomegalovirus status made by the classifier reportedly showed high specificity and sensitivity. Rarity characterized most TCR sequences, yet some public TCRs appeared in many donors.

This sequence originates from a man between 60 and 75 years old in good health and CMV-seronegative. The sample consisted of PBMCs. The chain recombines TRBV6-6 with TRBJ1-5; D may be TRBD1 (5 bases). CDR3 in DNA: TGTGCCAGCAGGGGGGGACGGAATAGCAATCAGCCCCAGAATTTT. Protein sequence: CASRGGRNSNQPQNF.